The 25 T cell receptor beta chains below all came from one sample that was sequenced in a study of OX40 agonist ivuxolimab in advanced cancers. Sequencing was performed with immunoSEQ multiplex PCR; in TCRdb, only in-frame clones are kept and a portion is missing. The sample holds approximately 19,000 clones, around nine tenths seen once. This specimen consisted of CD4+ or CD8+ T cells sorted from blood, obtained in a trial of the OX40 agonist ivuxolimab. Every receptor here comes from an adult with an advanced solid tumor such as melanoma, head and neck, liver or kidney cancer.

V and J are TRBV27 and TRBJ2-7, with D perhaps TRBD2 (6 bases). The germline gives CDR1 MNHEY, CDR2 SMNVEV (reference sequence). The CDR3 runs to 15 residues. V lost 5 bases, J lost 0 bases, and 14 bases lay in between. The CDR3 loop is CASSEMRDASYEQYF. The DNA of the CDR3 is TGTGCCAGCAGTGAAATGCGGGACGCCTCCTACGAGCAGTACTTC.

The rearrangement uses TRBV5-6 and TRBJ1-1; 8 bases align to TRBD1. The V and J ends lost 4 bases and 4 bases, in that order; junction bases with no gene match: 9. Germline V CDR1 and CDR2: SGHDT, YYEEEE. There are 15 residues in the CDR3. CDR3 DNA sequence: TGTGCCAGCAGCCTAGGGACAGGAACGCGCACTGAAGCTTTCTTT. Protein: CASSLGTGTRTEAFF.

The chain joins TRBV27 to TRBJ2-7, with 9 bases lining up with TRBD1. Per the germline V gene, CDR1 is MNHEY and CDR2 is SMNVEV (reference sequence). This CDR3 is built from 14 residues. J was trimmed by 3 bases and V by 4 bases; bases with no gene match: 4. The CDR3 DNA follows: TGTGCCAGCAGTTCCGGGACAGGGAACTACGAGCAGTACTTC. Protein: CASSSGTGNYEQYF.

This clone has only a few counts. CDR3 nucleotides: TGTGCCAGCAGTTACTTGGGGGTCAATGAGCAGTTCTTC. Translating it yields CASSYLGVNEQFF. This sequence joins TRBV6-5 and TRBJ2-1, with D perhaps matching TRBD1 or TRBD2 (5 bases each). The V and J ends lost 1 base and 6 bases respectively, with 7 bases between them. Per germline, CDR1 MNHEY and CDR2 SVGAGI. The CDR3 extends over 13 amino acids.

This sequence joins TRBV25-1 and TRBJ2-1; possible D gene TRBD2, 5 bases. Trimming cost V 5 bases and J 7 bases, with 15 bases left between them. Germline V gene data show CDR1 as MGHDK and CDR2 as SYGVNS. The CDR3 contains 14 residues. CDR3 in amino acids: CASSLAGGGNEQFF. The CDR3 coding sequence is TGTGCCAGCAGTCTCGCGGGTGGTGGGAATGAGCAGTTCTTC.

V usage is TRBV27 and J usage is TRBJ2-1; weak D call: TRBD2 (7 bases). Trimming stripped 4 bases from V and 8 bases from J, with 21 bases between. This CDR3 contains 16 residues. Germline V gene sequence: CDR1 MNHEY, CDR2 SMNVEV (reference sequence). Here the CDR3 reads CASSSGAGRGDHEQFF. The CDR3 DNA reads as TGTGCCAGCAGTTCAGGGGCGGGACGGGGGGACCATGAGCAGTTCTTC.

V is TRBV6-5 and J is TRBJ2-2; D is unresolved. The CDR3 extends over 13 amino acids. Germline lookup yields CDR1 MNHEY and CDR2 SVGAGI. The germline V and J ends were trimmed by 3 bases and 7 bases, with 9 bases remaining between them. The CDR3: CASSYGWIGELFF. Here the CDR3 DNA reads TGTGCCAGCAGTTATGGTTGGATCGGGGAGCTGTTTTTT.

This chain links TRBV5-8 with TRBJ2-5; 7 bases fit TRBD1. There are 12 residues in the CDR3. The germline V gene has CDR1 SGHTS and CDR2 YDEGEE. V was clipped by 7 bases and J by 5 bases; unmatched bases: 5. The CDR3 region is CASLTGLETQYF. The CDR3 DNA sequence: TGTGCCAGCCTGACAGGGTTGGAGACCCAGTACTTC. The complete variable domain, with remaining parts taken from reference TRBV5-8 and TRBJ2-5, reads EAGVTQSPTHLIKTRGQQATLRCSPISGHTSVYWYQQALGLGLQFLLWYDEGEERNRGNFPPRFSGRQFPNYSSELNVNALELEDSALYLCASLTGLETQYFGPGTRLLVL.

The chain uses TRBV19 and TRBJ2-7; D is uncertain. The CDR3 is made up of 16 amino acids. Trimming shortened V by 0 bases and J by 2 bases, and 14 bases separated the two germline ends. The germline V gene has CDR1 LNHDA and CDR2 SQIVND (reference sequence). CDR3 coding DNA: TGTGCCAGTAGTATAGATTTGGAGACCGTAACCTACGAGCAGTACTTC. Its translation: CASSIDLETVTYEQYF.

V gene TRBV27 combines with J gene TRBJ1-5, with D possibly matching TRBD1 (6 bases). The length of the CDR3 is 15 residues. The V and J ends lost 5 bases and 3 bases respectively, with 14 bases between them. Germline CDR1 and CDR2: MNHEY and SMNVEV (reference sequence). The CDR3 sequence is CASSPSRGLNQPQHF. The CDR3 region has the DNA TGTGCCAGCAGTCCCTCCCGGGGGCTCAATCAGCCCCAGCATTTT.

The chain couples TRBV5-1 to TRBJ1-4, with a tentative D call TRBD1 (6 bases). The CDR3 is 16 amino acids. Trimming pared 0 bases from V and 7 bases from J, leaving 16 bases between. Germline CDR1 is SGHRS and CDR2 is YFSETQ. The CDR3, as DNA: TGCGCCAGCAGCTTGGCTCTTCGGGGGGCAGGTGAAAAACTGTTTTTT. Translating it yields CASSLALRGAGEKLFF.

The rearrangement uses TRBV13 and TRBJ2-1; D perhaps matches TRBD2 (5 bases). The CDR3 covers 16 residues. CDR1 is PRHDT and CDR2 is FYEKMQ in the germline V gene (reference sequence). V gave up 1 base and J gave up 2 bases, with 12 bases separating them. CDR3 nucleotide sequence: TGTGCCAGCAGCTTAGAGTCCAGCGGCCCCTACAATGAGCAGTTCTTC. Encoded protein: CASSLESSGPYNEQFF.

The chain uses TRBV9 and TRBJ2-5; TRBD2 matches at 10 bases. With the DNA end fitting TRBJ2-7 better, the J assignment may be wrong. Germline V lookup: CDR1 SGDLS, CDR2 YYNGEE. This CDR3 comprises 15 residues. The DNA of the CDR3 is TGTGCCAGCAGCCCTTGGACTAGCGGAACCTACGAGCAGTACTTC. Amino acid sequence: CASSPWTSGTYEQYF.

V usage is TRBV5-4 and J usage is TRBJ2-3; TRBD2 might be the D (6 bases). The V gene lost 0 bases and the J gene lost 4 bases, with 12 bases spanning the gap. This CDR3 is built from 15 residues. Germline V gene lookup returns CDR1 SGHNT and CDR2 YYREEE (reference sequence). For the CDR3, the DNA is TGTGCCAGCAGCTTGGGTGCGGGATGGGCAGATACGCAGTATTTT. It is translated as CASSLGAGWADTQYF.

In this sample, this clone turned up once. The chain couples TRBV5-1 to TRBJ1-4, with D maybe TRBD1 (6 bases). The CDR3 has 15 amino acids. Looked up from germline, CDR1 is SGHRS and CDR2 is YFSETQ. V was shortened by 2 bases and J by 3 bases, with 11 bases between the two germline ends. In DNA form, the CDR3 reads TGCGCCAGCAGCTTTAAGGGGGTGGCTAATGAAAAACTGTTTTTT. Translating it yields CASSFKGVANEKLFF.

The CDR3 spells CASSIQGGNQPQHF. The CDR3 DNA reads TGTGCCAGCAGTATACAGGGGGGCAATCAGCCCCAGCATTTT. The rearrangement links TRBV27 to TRBJ1-5, with 8 bases fitting TRBD1. V gave up 5 bases and J gave up 2 bases; unmatched junction bases: 2. This CDR3 region has 14 residues. The germline V gene encodes CDR1 MNHEY and CDR2 SMNVEV (reference sequence).

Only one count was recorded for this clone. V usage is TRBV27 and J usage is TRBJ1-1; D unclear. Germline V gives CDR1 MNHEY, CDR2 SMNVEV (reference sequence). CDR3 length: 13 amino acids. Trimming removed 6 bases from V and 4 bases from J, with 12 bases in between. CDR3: CASRAGGITEAFF. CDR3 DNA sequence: TGTGCCAGCAGGGCCGGCGGAATCACTGAAGCTTTCTTT.

The CDR3 protein is CASSLEGFRTYEQYF. The CDR3, as DNA: TGTGCCAGCAGCTTGGAGGGGTTCAGGACCTACGAGCAGTACTTC. The chain links TRBV5-5 to TRBJ2-7, with a weak D call TRBD1 (5 bases). Per the germline V gene, CDR1 is SGHKS and CDR2 is YYEKEE (reference sequence). CDR3 size: 15 residues. The V and J ends lost 0 bases and 2 bases respectively, with 12 bases between them.

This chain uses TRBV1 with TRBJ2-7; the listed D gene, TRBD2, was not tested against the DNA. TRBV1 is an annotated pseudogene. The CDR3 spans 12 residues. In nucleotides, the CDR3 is TGCACCAGCTTTGAGCGGGAAAGCGAGCAGTACTTC. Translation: CTSFERESEQYF.

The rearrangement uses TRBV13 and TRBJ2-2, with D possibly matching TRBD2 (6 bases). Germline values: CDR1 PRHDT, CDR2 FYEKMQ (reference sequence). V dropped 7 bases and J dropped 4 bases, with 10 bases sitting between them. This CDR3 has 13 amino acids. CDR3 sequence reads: CASKRGGTGELFF. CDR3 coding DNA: TGTGCCAGCAAGAGGGGAGGCACCGGGGAGCTGTTTTTT.

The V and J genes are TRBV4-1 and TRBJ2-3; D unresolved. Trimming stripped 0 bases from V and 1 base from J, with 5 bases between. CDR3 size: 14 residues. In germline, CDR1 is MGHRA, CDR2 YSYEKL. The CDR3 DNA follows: TGCGCCAGCAGCCAAGAAGGAGGCACAGATACGCAGTATTTT. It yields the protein CASSQEGGTDTQYF.

CDR3 loop: CASTSQPGYTF. DNA for the CDR3: TGTGCCTCAACATCACAGCCTGGCTACACCTTC. The chain employs TRBV30 and TRBJ1-2; D is unresolved. Germline assignment: CDR1 GTSNPN and CDR2 SVGIG (reference sequence). Trimming shortened V by 7 bases and J by 7 bases, and 13 bases separated the two germline ends. The CDR3 sequence is 11 residues long.

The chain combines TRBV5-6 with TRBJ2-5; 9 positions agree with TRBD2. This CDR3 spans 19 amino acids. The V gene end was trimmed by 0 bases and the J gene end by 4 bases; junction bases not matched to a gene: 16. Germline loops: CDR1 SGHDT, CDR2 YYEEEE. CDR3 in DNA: TGTGCCAGCAGCTTGGGTTCTGCGGGAGGGCCAGGGCTTAGAGAGACCCAGTACTTC. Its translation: CASSLGSAGGPGLRETQYF.

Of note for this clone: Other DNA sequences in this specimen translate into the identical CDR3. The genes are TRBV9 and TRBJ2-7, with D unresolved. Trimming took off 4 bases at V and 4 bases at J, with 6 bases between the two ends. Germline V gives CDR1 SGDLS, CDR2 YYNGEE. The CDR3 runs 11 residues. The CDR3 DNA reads TGTGCCAGCAGCCCCGGGTACGAGCAGTACTTC. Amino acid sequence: CASSPGYEQYF.

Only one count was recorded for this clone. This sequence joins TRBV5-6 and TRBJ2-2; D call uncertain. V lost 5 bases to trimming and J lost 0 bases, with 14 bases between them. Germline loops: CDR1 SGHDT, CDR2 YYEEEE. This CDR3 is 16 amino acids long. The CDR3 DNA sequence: TGTGCCAGCAGTCTGTCGGCCTTGGCGAACACCGGGGAGCTGTTTTTT. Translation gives CASSLSALANTGELFF.